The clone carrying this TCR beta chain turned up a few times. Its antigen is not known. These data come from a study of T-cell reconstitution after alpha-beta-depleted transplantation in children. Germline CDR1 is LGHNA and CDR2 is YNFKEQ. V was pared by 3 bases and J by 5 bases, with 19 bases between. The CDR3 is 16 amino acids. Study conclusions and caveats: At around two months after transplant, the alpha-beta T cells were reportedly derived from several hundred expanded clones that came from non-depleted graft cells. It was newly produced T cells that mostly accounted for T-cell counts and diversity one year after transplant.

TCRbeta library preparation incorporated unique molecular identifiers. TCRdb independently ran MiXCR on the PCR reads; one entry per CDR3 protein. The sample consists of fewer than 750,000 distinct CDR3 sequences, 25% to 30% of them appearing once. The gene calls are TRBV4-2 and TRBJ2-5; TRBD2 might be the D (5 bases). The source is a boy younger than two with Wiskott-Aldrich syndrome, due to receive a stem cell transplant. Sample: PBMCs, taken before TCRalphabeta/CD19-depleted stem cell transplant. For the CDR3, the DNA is TGTGCCAGCAGCCACGATAATAGTGCTGGCGGGGAGACCCAGTACTTC. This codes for CASSHDNSAGGETQYF.